This TCR beta chain stems from a study of T cell responses to AZD1222 COVID-19 vaccine (dated by TCRdb to about 2021). Regarding the study in general: AZD1222 recipients whose second dose came at about 4 weeks and those whose second dose came at about 12 weeks were combined into one group, since spike-specific TCR depth and breadth did not differ between the two schedules. Enrollment into the trials was organized by age into subgroups of 18-55, 56-69 and 70-plus years, and those subgroups contained roughly 140, 27 and 60 TCR-sequenced participants, respectively. TCR sequencing was performed for 230 to 250 trial participants, of whom about 200 were given two doses of AZD1222 and around 25 were given two doses of MenACWY control vaccine. General conclusions and limits of the study: The 56-69-year group was small, and its depth increase did not reach significance, likely because of low power. Vaccine-associated CD4 TCRs spanned the whole spike protein, with dominant responses in regions 160-218 and 743-854. Epitopes outside the regions mutated in the B.1.351 and B.1.1.7 variants were reportedly recognized by nearly half of the unique spike-specific TCRs. Participants were mostly white British and included more females than males, and it was suggested by the authors that clonal diversity may have been underestimated. After two AZD1222 doses, spike-specific TCR breadth and depth were significantly higher than at day 0 and than in MenACWY recipients. Because no samples from the day 14 peak response were available, repertoires could be characterized only after the peak T cell response. Only five to seven AZD1222 recipients were SARS-CoV-2 seropositive at baseline, limiting conclusions about previously exposed vaccinees.

The CDR3 spans 17 residues, from the cysteine through the phenylalanine. CDR3 DNA only is kept here, 51 bases in frame from base 1. V loses 1 base at its end and J loses 0 bases; junction bases beyond the gene matches: 6. As encoded in the germline V gene (reference sequence), CDR1 is SEHNR while CDR2 is FQNEAQ. This clone has a single count. Its antigen is still unknown. No base qualities exist here, and no much larger clone lies one base off it. The time point label of this sample denotes: baseline before first vaccination. Vaccinee samples were obtained from the UK trials COV001 and COV002, which included a single-blind randomized controlled phase 2/3 trial of AZD1222 (ChAdOx1 nCoV-19) in healthy adults. For TCRbeta chain sequencing, PBMC samples from trial participants were taken at day 0 and at day 28 after the second dose. The CDR3 regions of human TCRbeta chains were analyzed by immunosequencing. On the authors' methods: TCRs in the repertoires were compared against a reference library of SARS-CoV-2-specific TCRs that had been generated with the MIRA antigen-specificity platform. Breadth was defined as the fraction of unique TCRs that were SARS-CoV-2-associated. Depth was defined as the fraction of total T cells that were SARS-CoV-2-associated. Using the MIRA data, each spike-specific TCR was assigned both to the spike region to which the TCR was reactive and to a CD4 or CD8 class. Log10-transformed breadth and depth values were compared by one-way ANOVA with Sidak's multiple comparisons tests. The table comes from immuneACCESS by way of TCRdb, which keeps in-frame sequences with V and J called. Part of the clones is missing from these tables; in studies checked, under half for an unresolved V gene and the rest for unknown reasons. V, J and clone size reflect that table, while D and trimming were determined from the DNA. This sample has 95,000 to 110,000 clones in its table, and about 89% of those were observed once. The top ten constitute under 20% of the sample.

Sample: peripheral blood, taken on day 0 of AZD1222 vaccination. The receptor was derived from an adult in good health. The sequence joins TRBV7-9 to TRBJ2-4, with 7 bases aligning to TRBD1. The sequenced DNA is TGTGCCAGCAGCTTAGTAGGGGGCGCGCTAGCCAAAAACATTCAGTACTTC. It translates as CASSLVGGALAKNIQYF.